These T cell receptor beta chains were read from a single sample in a study of T cells after yellow fever vaccination. TCRdb processed the 5' RACE reads anew with MiXCR; each CDR3 protein has one entry. The sample has a few hundred thousand distinct CDR3 sequences; about 5% are singletons. Sequences were derived from CD4+ T cells sorted from PBMCs, sampled on the day of the yellow fever booster vaccination. These receptor sequences come from a man younger than 30 who received the YFV17D yellow fever vaccine. Each CDR3 is given with its conserved first and last residue. The D gene is left open where the match is weak. Rows may omit the clone size; those that give it use once, few, many or a size class.

>TRBD1|14|TRBV6-2/TRBV6-3|TRBJ1-5|many
TGTGCCAGCAGCCAGACAGGGGGCAATCAGCCCCAGCATTTT
CASSQTGGNQPQHF
>TRBD1|14|TRBV5-1|TRBJ2-4|-
TGCGCCAGCAGCTCAACTGGACAGGCGAGGATTCAGTACTTC
CASSSTGQARIQYF
>TRBD1|15|TRBV6-2/TRBV6-3|TRBJ2-1|few
TGTGCCAGCAGTCCCCGGGACAGGGTGTTCAATGAGCAGTTCTTC
CASSPRDRVFNEQFF
>-|17|TRBV6-5|TRBJ2-7|few
TGTGCCAGCAGTTACTCGATGCCGGGGGCTTTCTCCTACGAGCAGTACTTC
CASSYSMPGAFSYEQYF
>-|12|TRBV6-2/TRBV6-3|TRBJ1-2|-
TGTGCCAGCAGTTCGACAGTTTATGGCTACACCTTC
CASSSTVYGYTF
>TRBD2|16|TRBV12-3/TRBV12-4|TRBJ2-1|many
TGTGCCAGCAGTCCATTCGGGAGCGGGGGGGCGCAGGAGCAGTTCTTC
CASSPFGSGGAQEQFF
>-|15|TRBV30|TRBJ2-2|-
TGTGCCTGGACCCGGGGTGGGGGTGTCACCGGGGAGCTGTTTTTT
CAWTRGGGVTGELFF
>-|16|TRBV10-3|TRBJ1-6|few
TGTGCCATCAGTGTGAGGGGGAGCTCCTATAATTCACCCCTCCACTTT
CAISVRGSSYNSPLHF
>-|14|TRBV7-3|TRBJ2-5|few
TGTGCCAGCAGCCCCGTGGGTGATGGAGAGACCCAGTACTTC
CASSPVGDGETQYF
>-|12|TRBV28|TRBJ1-5|-
TGTGCCAGCAGGGCAGGTGATCAGCCCCAGCATTTT
CASRAGDQPQHF
>TRBD1|18|TRBV23-1|TRBJ2-6|many
TGCGCCAGCAGTCAATATCGGGGCGACAGGGCTGGGGCCAACGTCCTGACTTTC
CASSQYRGDRAGANVLTF
>-|13|TRBV9|TRBJ1-2|many
TGTGCCAGCAGCGCTCAGGGTAACTATGGCTACACCTTC
CASSAQGNYGYTF
>TRBD1|15|TRBV6-5|TRBJ1-1|many
TGTGCCAGCAGTTACTGGAAGGGACAGGGGACTGAAGCTTTCTTT
CASSYWKGQGTEAFF
>-|15|TRBV5-1|TRBJ2-3|-
TGCGCCAGCAGCTTGGCTGGGGTTAGCACAGATACGCAGTATTTT
CASSLAGVSTDTQYF
>-|13|TRBV28|TRBJ1-2|few
TGTGCCAGCAGTTTAAGGCTTAACTATGGCTACACCTTC
CASSLRLNYGYTF
>-|12|TRBV18|TRBJ1-1|many
TGTGCCAGCTCACCGACGTGGGGTGAAGCTTTCTTT
CASSPTWGEAFF
>TRBD1|15|TRBV7-9|TRBJ1-1|-
TGTGCCAGCAGCCCAACCCAGGGGGCTGGGTCTGAAGCTTTCTTT
CASSPTQGAGSEAFF
>-|16|TRBV7-9|TRBJ2-3|-
TGTGCCAGCAGCCCAACAATCCGGACTCGCCGGGATACGCAGTATTTT
CASSPTIRTRRDTQYF
>-|12|TRBV29-1|TRBJ1-5|-
TGCAGCGTTGTAGGTGAAGGGCAGCCCCAGCATTTT
CSVVGEGQPQHF
>-|14|TRBV7-9|TRBJ1-4|many
TGTGCCAGCAGCCCAGGGTACCAAAATGAAAAACTGTTTTTT
CASSPGYQNEKLFF
>TRBD1|14|TRBV20-1|TRBJ2-3|few
TGCAGTGCTCGGAGGACAGGACTCACAGATACGCAGTATTTT
CSARRTGLTDTQYF
>-|16|TRBV4-2|TRBJ2-1|-
TGTGCCAGCAGCCAAGGGGGACCACAAAGAGACAATGAGCAGTTCTTC
CASSQGGPQRDNEQFF
>-|14|TRBV6-5|TRBJ2-5|-
TGTGCCAGCAGCCGGACAGCCTACGCAGAGACCCAGTACTTC
CASSRTAYAETQYF
>TRBD2|17|TRBV3-1|TRBJ2-3|many
TGTGCCAGCAGCCCCCGCCCTACTAGCGGGGTCACAGATACGCAGTATTTT
CASSPRPTSGVTDTQYF
>-|15|TRBV7-9|TRBJ1-6|many
TGTGCCAGCAGCTTGGCAGGGGCGCGGAGCTCACCCCTCCACTTT
CASSLAGARSSPLHF
>TRBD1|16|TRBV7-8|TRBJ1-3|-
TGTGCCAGCAGCTCCACCGGGACAGGGCGTGTAAACACCATATATTTT
CASSSTGTGRVNTIYF
>TRBD2|13|TRBV29-1|TRBJ2-1|many
TGCAGCGCACGGGAGGCCAGCCACAATGAGCAGTTCTTC
CSAREASHNEQFF
>-|14|TRBV6-5|TRBJ1-6|few
TGTGCCAGCAGTTACGGGGGAACCCATTCACCCCTCCACTTT
CASSYGGTHSPLHF
>-|14|TRBV3-1|TRBJ1-1|many
TGTGCCAGCAGCCTTACGGGGACGAACACTGAAGCTTTCTTT
CASSLTGTNTEAFF
>TRBD1|15|TRBV20-1|TRBJ1-6|few
TGCAGTGCTATGCGGGACAGCTCCTATAATTCACCCCTCCACTTT
CSAMRDSSYNSPLHF
>-|13|TRBV6-5|TRBJ2-7|few
TGTGCCAGCAGGAGGAGCGGGTCCCTCGAGCAGTACTTC
CASRRSGSLEQYF
>TRBD2|16|TRBV7-6|TRBJ2-7|many
TGTGCCAGCAGCAGGATTACGGGGGGATCTATTCACGAGCAGTACTTC
CASSRITGGSIHEQYF
>-|14|TRBV24-1|TRBJ1-1|few
TGTGCCACCAGTGATTTTAAAGCGAACACTGAAGCTTTCTTT
CATSDFKANTEAFF
>TRBD1|15|TRBV9|TRBJ2-5|many
TGTGCCAGCAGCGTCGACAGGGGTTTCCAAGAGACCCAGTACTTC
CASSVDRGFQETQYF
>-|14|TRBV7-9|TRBJ2-7|few
TGTGCCAGCAGCTTAGTGACAACAGCGCGGGAGCAGTACTTC
CASSLVTTAREQYF
>-|12|TRBV7-2|TRBJ2-5|many
TGTGCCAGCAGCGCCCGACAAGAGACCCAGTACTTC
CASSARQETQYF
>TRBD2|14|TRBV10-1|TRBJ2-1|-
TGCGCCAGCAGTGAGGTCAGCGGGGGCCGAGAGCAGTTCTTC
CASSEVSGGREQFF
>TRBD1|15|TRBV18|TRBJ2-5|-
TGTGCCAGCTCACCGGCGGACAGGGGGAAAGAGACCCAGTACTTC
CASSPADRGKETQYF
>TRBD1|17|TRBV5-6|TRBJ1-5|-
TGTGCCAGCAGCTTGTTTAGGGACAGGGTAGGGAATCAGCCCCAGCATTTT
CASSLFRDRVGNQPQHF
>TRBD1|17|TRBV5-1|TRBJ1-1|many
TGCGCCAGCAGCTTGGTACCCTCCGGAACAGGGGACACTGAAGCTTTCTTT
CASSLVPSGTGDTEAFF
>TRBD1|16|TRBV27|TRBJ1-1|few
TGTGCCAGCAGTTTGGGACAGGGGGAATGGAACACTGAAGCTTTCTTT
CASSLGQGEWNTEAFF
>-|14|TRBV7-9|TRBJ1-1|few
TGTGCCAGCAGTTTTCAGGGTCTTGGCACTGAAGCTTTCTTT
CASSFQGLGTEAFF
>TRBD2|17|TRBV7-2|TRBJ2-1|many
TGTGCCAGCAGCCCCAGGCTCACTAGCGGGGGGAACAATGAGCAGTTCTTC
CASSPRLTSGGNNEQFF
>-|14|TRBV4-3|TRBJ1-2|many
TGCGCCAGCAGCCAAGATCTGCGCAGCTATGGCTACACCTTC
CASSQDLRSYGYTF
>-|11|TRBV27|TRBJ2-1|many
TGTGCCAGCCGAAGGTACGATGAGCAGTTCTTC
CASRRYDEQFF
>-|14|TRBV5-1|TRBJ2-3|few
TGCGCCAGCAGCCTTCAGGGTACCCCAGATACGCAGTATTTT
CASSLQGTPDTQYF